Listed below are T cell receptor beta chains from one sample, sequenced in a study of CD8 T cells in Susac syndrome. MiXCR was run by TCRdb on the immunoSEQ multiplex PCR reads, yielding one entry per CDR3 protein. The profile covers approximately 270,000 distinct CDR3 sequences, with just under 95% appearing a single time and approximately 0.072% taken by the ten largest. Material: CD4+ T cells from PBMCs. The receptor set was obtained from a human donor with multiple sclerosis. Both conserved end residues are part of each CDR3.

TRBV5-1 | CASSLSSGRAVNEQFF
TRBV5-1 | CASRTGDRVSKTQYF
TRBV7-9 | CASSPSYF
TRBV5-1 | CASSPGGASQPQHF
TRBV7-2 | CASSLKGIGPQHF
TRBV6-1 | CASSKRQGGNTEAFF
TRBV5-1 | CASSDGGQMNTEAFF
TRBV30 | CAWSVQGVDTQYF
TRBV5-1 | CASSLGDRNDNEQFF
TRBV7-6 | CASSLDITGKIQHSRETQYF
TRBV19 | CASTGGGWTEAFF
TRBV7-3 | CASSLMGGTGETQYF
TRBV7-3 | CASTEETGDYGYTF
TRBV2 | CASSEYRGAYEQYF
TRBV21-1 | CASSKTRLTNTGELFF
TRBV30 | CAWSDRDRVADTQYF
TRBV19 | CASSININTEAFF
TRBV28 | CASSSLYGYTF
TRBV12-3/TRBV12-4 | CASRWDRDNSPLHF
TRBV6-1 | CASSDRAWASAETQYF
TRBV13 | CASSIWDGSTDTQYF
TRBV6-4 | CASSSGTGLSPLHF
TRBV5-1 | CASSPTGDSYQPQHF
TRBV2 | CASRWTGDFGYTF
TRBV5-1 | CASSLTPGAGELFF
TRBV20-1 | CSARSPSTEAFF
TRBV7-8 | CASSIIRGTEAFF
TRBV4-2 | CASSLDSGTSGDTEAFF
TRBV29-1 | CSVVSTGYSYEQYF
TRBV27 | CASSPLRRETQYF
TRBV20-1 | CSARPNEKLFF
TRBV12-3/TRBV12-4 | CASSLEDQPQHF
TRBV4-1 | CASSCRDTDYEQYF
TRBV9 | CASSPQGGVDGYTF
TRBV19 | CASSTPGQGGPWQETQYF
TRBV15 | CATSRWANTQETQYF
TRBV5-5 | CASSFEDRDDNSPLHF
TRBV6-5 | CASSYHDRNTEAFF
TRBV28 | CASSLIGNQETQYF
TRBV20-1 | CSARDSPSSYEQYF
TRBV7-2 | CASSINSGTANTEAFF
TRBV9 | CASSESGGGGNEQFF
TRBV12-3/TRBV12-4 | CASTGDREQPQHF
TRBV4-1 | CASSHVAGHTGELFF
TRBV5-4 | CASSSQISTTGGKVAFF
TRBV3-1 | CASSQSSPTGNYNEQFF
TRBV2 | CASNFGLMNTEAFF
TRBV7-9 | CASSLAGTGSYEQYF
TRBV7-3 | CASSPGGAYNEQFF
TRBV19 | CASSIWDRDLRGYTF
TRBV9 | CASRSPPGNTIYF
TRBV7-9 | CASSAGDRVLYGYTF
TRBV5-1 | CASSLGYGGGTNYGYTF
TRBV19 | CASSIDRTENTEAFF
TRBV12-3/TRBV12-4 | CASSRNPGTGPNQPQHF
TRBV29-1 | CSVAPVLNTEAFF
TRBV6-5 | CASTRGLAGADTQYF
TRBV24-1 | CATSDAGQGKRGYTF
TRBV2 | CASRALAGGPLDEQFF
TRBV6-5 | CASTGLGTQYF